This TCR beta chain appears in the sequencing data of a study of yellow fever vaccine responses in identical twins. Study-level results: Twins' vaccine T cell response reportedly gave the appearance of partial convergence and partial personalization.

TCRdb fed the RT-PCR reads into MiXCR, producing one record per CDR3 protein. The repertoire holds some 23,000 distinct CDR3 sequences, with about three quarters as singletons. The germline V gene has CDR1 SGHAT and CDR2 FQNNGV. V was trimmed by 4 bases and J by 8 bases, leaving 14 bases between them. This CDR3 contains 13 residues. Points on this clonotype: Its antigen is undetermined.

Specimen: T cells from blood (PBMCs), unsorted or a sorted subset (not recorded which), collected before or after yellow fever vaccination (not recorded which). The chain recombines TRBV11-2 with TRBJ1-2, with unresolved D. The TCR comes from a woman aged 18-30 years who received the yellow fever vaccine. CDR3: CASSSPKAQGYTF. As DNA, the CDR3 is TGTGCCAGCAGCTCCCCCAAGGCCCAAGGCTACACCTTC.